This T cell receptor beta chain was sequenced for a study of monozygotic twins with inflammatory bowel disease. Germline CDR1 MNHEY, CDR2 SVGAGI. This CDR3 comprises 14 residues. After re-calling the 5' RACE reads, TCRdb lists one entry per CDR3 protein, DNA absent. The clone table shows 200,000 to 250,000 distinct CDR3 sequences, with the ten largest holding less than 2%. Sequencing input: blood. This sequence joins TRBV6-5 and TRBJ2-5; the TCRdb call, TRBD1, lacks DNA for checking. The sequence derives from a human donor with ulcerative colitis or Crohn's disease, or a healthy co-twin of an affected twin (not recorded which). Here the CDR3 reads CASSYGRGEETQYF.